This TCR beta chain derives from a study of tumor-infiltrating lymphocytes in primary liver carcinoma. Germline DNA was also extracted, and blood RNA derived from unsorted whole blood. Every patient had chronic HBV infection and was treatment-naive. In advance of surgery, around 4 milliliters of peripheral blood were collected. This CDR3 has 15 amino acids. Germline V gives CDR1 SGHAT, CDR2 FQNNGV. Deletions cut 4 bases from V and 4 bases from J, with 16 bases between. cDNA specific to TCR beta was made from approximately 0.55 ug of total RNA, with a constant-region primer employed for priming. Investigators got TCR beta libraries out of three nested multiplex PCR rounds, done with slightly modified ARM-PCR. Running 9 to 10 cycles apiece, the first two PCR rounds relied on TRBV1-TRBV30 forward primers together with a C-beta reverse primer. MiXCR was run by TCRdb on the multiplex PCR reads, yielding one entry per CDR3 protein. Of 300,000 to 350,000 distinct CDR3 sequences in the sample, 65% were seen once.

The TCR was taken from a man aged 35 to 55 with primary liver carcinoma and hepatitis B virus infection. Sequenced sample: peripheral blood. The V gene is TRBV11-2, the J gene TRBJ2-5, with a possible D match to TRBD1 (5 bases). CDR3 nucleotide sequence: TGTGCCAGCAGCTCCCAGAGGACAATGCGAGAGACCCAGTACTTC. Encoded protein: CASSSQRTMRETQYF.